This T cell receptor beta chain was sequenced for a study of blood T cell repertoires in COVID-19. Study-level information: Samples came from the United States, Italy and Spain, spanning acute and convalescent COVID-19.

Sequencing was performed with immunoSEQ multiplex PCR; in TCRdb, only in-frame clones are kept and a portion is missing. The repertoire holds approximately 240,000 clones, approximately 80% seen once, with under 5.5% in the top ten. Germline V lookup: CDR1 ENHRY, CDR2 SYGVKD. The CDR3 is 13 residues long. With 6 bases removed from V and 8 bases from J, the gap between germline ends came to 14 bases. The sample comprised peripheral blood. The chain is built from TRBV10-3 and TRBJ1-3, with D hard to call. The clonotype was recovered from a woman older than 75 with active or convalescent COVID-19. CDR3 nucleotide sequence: TGTGCCATCAGATGGACTAGCGCCGACACCATATATTTT. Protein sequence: CAIRWTSADTIYF.